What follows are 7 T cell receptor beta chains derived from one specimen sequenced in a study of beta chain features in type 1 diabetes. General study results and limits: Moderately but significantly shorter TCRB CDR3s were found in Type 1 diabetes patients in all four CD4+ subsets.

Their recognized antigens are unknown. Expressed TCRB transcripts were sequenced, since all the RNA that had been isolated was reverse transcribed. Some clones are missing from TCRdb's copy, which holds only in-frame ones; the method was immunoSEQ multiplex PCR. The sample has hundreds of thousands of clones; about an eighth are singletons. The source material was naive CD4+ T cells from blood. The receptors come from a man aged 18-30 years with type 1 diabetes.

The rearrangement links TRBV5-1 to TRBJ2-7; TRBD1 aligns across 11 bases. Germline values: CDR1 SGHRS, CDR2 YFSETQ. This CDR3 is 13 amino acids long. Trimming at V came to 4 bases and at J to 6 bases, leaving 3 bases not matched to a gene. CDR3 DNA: TGCGCCAGCAGCCAAGGGACAGGGGGCGAGCAGTACTTC. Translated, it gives CASSQGTGGEQYF.

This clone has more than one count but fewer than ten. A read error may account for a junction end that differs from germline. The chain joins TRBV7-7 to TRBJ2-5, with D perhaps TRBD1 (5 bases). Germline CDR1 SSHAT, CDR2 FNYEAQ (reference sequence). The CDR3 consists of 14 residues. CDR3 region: CASSLVGAQETQYF. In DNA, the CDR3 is TGTGCTAGCAGCTTAGTTGGGGCCCAAGAGACCCAGTACTTC.

CDR3 region: CASSLGGPTGELFF. CDR3 sequence (DNA): TGTGCCAGCAGCCTGGGGGGGCCAACCGGGGAGCTGTTTTTT. V gene TRBV7-2 combines with J gene TRBJ2-2; D perhaps matches TRBD2 (7 bases). The CDR3 is 14 amino acids. CDR1 is SGHTA, CDR2 FQGNSA, per germline. V was cut by 5 bases and J by 5 bases, with 12 bases left in between.

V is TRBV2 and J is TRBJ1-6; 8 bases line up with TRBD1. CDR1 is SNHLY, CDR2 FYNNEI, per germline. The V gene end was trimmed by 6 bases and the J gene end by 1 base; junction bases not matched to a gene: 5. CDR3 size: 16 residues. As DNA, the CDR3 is TGTGCCAGCAGGCGACAGGGGTTATCCTATAATTCACCCCTCCACTTT. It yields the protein CASRRQGLSYNSPLHF.

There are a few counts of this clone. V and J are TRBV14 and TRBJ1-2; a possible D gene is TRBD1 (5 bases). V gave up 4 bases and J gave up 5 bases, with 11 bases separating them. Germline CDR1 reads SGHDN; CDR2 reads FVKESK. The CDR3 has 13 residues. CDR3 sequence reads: CASSPTTVYGYTF. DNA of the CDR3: TGTGCCAGCAGCCCAACGACAGTATATGGCTACACCTTC.

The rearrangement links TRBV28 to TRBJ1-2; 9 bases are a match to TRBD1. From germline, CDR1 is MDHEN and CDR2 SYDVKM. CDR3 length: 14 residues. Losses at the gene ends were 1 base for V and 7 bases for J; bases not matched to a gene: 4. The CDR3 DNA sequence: TGTGCCAGCAGTTTATTACAGGGGGCTGGTGGCTACACCTTC. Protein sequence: CASSLLQGAGGYTF.

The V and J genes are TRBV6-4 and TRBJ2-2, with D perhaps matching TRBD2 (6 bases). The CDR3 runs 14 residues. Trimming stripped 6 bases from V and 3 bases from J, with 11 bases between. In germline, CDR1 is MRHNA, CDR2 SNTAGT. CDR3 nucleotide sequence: TGTGCCAGCAGCCTCCGGGAGTACACCGGGGAGCTGTTTTTT. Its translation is CASSLREYTGELFF.